The 2 T cell receptor beta chains below come from one sample, sequenced in a study of blood T cell repertoires in COVID-19. Assay: immunoSEQ multiplex PCR; the TCRdb copy retains only in-frame clones and omits some. The sample shows some 150,000 clones, just under 90% of them seen only once. Sequencing was done on a sample of peripheral blood. These receptors were obtained from a woman in her forties or fifties with active or convalescent COVID-19.

The chain links TRBV4-3 to TRBJ2-1; no reliable D call. The CDR3 extends over 15 amino acids. Germline values: CDR1 LGHNA, CDR2 YSLEER. Between the trimmed V and J ends, which lost 0 bases and 3 bases, there was a span of 9 bases. In nucleotides, the CDR3 is TGCGCCAGCAGCCAAGATCGGTATGGCTACAATGAGCAGTTCTTC. Protein product: CASSQDRYGYNEQFF.

The CDR3 DNA reads TGCGCCAGCAGCTTGTCAGGAACTGGAAACACCATATATTTT. Translation gives CASSLSGTGNTIYF. The rearrangement links TRBV5-1 to TRBJ1-3; D is ambiguous. From germline, CDR1 is SGHRS and CDR2 YFSETQ. Trimming removed 1 base from V and 2 bases from J, with 7 bases in between. The CDR3 has 14 amino acids.